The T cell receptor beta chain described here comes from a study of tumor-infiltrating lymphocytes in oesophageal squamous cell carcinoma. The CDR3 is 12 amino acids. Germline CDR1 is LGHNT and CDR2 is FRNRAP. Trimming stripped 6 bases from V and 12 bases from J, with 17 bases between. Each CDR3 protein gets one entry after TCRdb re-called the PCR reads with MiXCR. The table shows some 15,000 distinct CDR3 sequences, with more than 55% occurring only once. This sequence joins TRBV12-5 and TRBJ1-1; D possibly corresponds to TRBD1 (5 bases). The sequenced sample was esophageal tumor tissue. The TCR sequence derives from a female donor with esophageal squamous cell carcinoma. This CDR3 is CASGTGATSTFF. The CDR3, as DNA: TGTGCTAGTGGGACCGGGGCGACCTCGACTTTCTTT.